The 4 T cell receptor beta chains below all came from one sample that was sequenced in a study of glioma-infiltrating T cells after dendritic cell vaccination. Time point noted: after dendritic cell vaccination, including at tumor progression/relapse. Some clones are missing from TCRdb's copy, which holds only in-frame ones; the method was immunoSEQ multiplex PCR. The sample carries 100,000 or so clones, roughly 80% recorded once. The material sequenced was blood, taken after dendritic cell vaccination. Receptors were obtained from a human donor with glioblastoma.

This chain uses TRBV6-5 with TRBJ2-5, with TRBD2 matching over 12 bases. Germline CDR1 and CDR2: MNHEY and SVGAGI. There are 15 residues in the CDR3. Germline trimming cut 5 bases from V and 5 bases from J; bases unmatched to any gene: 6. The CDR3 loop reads CASSPSGGAGETQYF. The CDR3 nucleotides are TGTGCCAGCAGTCCTAGCGGGGGGGCCGGGGAGACCCAGTACTTC.

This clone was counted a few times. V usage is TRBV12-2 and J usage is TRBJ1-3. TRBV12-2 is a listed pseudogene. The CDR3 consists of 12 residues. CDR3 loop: CASRYLGNTIYF. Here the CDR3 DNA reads TGTGCAAGTCGCTACCTAGGAAACACCATATATTTT.

The CDR3 is CASSPSETQYF. Written as DNA, the CDR3 is TGTGCCAGCTCACCCTCAGAGACCCAGTACTTC. J is TRBJ2-5 and V is TRBV18; D gene uncertain. The CDR3 consists of 11 residues. V shed 3 bases and J shed 4 bases, with 3 bases lying between them. Germline CDR1 and CDR2: KGHSH and LQKENI.

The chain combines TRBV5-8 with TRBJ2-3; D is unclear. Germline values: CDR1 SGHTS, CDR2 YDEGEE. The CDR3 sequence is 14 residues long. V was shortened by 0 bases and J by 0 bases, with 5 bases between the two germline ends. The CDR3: CASSLAGSTDTQYF. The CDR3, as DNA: TGTGCCAGCAGCTTGGCAGGCAGCACAGATACGCAGTATTTT.